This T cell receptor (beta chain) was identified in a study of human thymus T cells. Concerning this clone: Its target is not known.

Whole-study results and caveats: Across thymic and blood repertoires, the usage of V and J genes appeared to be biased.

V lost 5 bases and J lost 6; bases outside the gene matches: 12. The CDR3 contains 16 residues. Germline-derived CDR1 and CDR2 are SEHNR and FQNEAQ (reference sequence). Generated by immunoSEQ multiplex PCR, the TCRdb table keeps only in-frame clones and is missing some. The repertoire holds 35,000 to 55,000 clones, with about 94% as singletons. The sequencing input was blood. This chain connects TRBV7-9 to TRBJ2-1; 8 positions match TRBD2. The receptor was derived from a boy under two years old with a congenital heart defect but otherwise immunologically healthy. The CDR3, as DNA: TGTGCCAGCAGCCCCCGAATTAGCGGGGAACGCAATGAGCAGTTCTTC. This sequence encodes CASSPRISGERNEQFF.